The 26 T cell receptor beta chains below were found in one sample sequenced in a study of T cells expressing NK-cell markers. TCRdb re-called the 5' RACE reads, yielding one record per CDR3 amino acid sequence without DNA. Here the sample table reports 500,000 to 700,000 distinct CDR3 sequences. Sequenced input: blood T cells: a sorted CD56 or NKG2C T cell subset, CD4+ or CD8+ T cells, or bulk PBMC T cells (not recorded which). These receptors were obtained from a man younger than 35 in good health.

The V gene is TRBV4-3, the J gene TRBJ2-7; TCRdb reports TRBD2, a call that lacks DNA to check it against. The CDR3 is 14 residues long. The germline CDR1 and CDR2 sequences are LGHNA and YSLEER. The CDR3 is CASSQEGTTHEQYF.

V usage is TRBV28 and J usage is TRBJ1-1; TCRdb's D gene call, TRBD1, goes unchecked for lack of DNA. Germline V lookup: CDR1 MDHEN, CDR2 SYDVKM. The CDR3 contains 14 residues. The CDR3 loop reads CASRLGTLNTEAFF.

V gene TRBV28 combines with J gene TRBJ2-7; TCRdb lists TRBD1, though no DNA is available to test this call. This CDR3 has 18 residues. Germline V gene lookup returns CDR1 MDHEN and CDR2 SYDVKM. This CDR3 is CASSTGLIQGETLYEQYF.

This chain joins TRBV7-9 and TRBJ2-1; TCRdb gives TRBD2 as the D gene, but with no DNA this cannot be confirmed. Germline lookup yields CDR1 SEHNR and CDR2 FQNEAQ (reference sequence). CDR3 length: 15 amino acids. CDR3: CASRRASGLYNEQFF.

The genes are TRBV5-1 and TRBJ2-1; TCRdb gives TRBD2 as the D gene, but with no DNA this cannot be confirmed. Germline V lookup: CDR1 SGHRS, CDR2 YFSETQ. This CDR3 comprises 18 residues. The CDR3 reads CASSLGLAGAVSYNEQFF. The full variable domain, with the rest looked up from reference TRBV5-1 and TRBJ2-1, is KAGVTQTPRYLIKTRGQQVTLSCSPISGHRSVSWYQQTPGQGLQFLFEYFSETQRNKGNFPGRFSGRQFSNSRSEMNVSTLELGDSALYLCASSLGLAGAVSYNEQFFGPGTRLTVL.

The genes are TRBV12-3 or TRBV12-4 and TRBJ1-1; TCRdb reports TRBD1, a call that lacks DNA to check it against. The CDR3 totals 12 residues. CDR3 region: CASSSQDRGTFF.

This chain connects TRBV19 to TRBJ1-5; without DNA, the TCRdb call of TRBD1 cannot be checked. Germline lookup yields CDR1 LNHDA and CDR2 SQIVND (reference sequence). CDR3 length: 14 amino acids. The CDR3 spells CASSPRQVNQPQHF.

The rearrangement uses TRBV9 and TRBJ2-1; absent DNA, TCRdb's TRBD2 call cannot be checked. The CDR3 sequence is 20 residues long. Germline loops: CDR1 SGDLS, CDR2 YYNGEE. The CDR3 region is CASTQGRGTSAGSSYNEQFF.

V gene TRBV20-1 combines with J gene TRBJ2-4; absent DNA, TCRdb's TRBD2 call cannot be checked. This CDR3 comprises 14 residues. In germline, CDR1 is DFQATT, CDR2 SNEGSKA (reference sequence). This chain's CDR3 is CSAPGLAGTNIQYF.

The chain couples TRBV3-1 to TRBJ1-2. The CDR3 consists of 13 residues. CDR1 and CDR2 (germline): LGHDT, YNNKEL (reference sequence). The CDR3 reads CASSQDSSGGYTF.

V usage is TRBV14 and J usage is TRBJ1-2. Germline V gene sequence: CDR1 SGHDN, CDR2 FVKESK. CDR3 size: 15 residues. This CDR3 reads CASSQDWGANYGYTF.

The V gene is TRBV7-2, the J gene TRBJ2-5; the D call of TRBD1 rests on TCRdb alone, since no DNA is present to check it. The CDR3 spans 16 residues. Germline V gives CDR1 SGHTA, CDR2 FQGNSA. The CDR3 region is CASSLLRAGAVEAQYF. The full variable domain, in which reference TRBV7-2 and TRBJ2-5 provide the parts outside the CDR3, is GAGVSQSPSNKVTEKGKDVELRCDPISGHTALYWYRQSLGQGLEFLIYFQGNSAPDKSGLPSDRFSAERTGGSVSTLTIQRTQQEDSAVYLCASSLLRAGAVEAQYFGPGTRLLVL.

This sequence joins TRBV29-1 and TRBJ2-6; there is no DNA to check the TCRdb D call of TRBD2. Germline lookup yields CDR1 SQVTM and CDR2 ANQGSEA. The CDR3 runs 14 residues. The CDR3 loop reads CSALLPAGANVLTF.

This chain's CDR3 is CASTSGEFGTDTQYF. The genes are TRBV4-2 and TRBJ2-3. CDR1 and CDR2 (germline): LGHNA, YNFKEQ. The CDR3 contains 15 residues.

The rearrangement joins TRBV6-2 or TRBV6-3 to TRBJ2-7; the D call of TRBD1 rests on TCRdb alone, since no DNA is present to check it. CDR1 is MNHEY, CDR2 SVGEGT, per germline. The CDR3 has 14 amino acids. CDR3 protein: CASSSRDPTYEQYF.

The CDR3: CASSVSLERGSGNTIYF. The J gene is TRBJ1-3, the V gene TRBV9; the TRBD1 assignment by TCRdb is unverifiable without DNA. The CDR3 is made up of 17 amino acids. Germline V gene data show CDR1 as SGDLS and CDR2 as YYNGEE. Full variable domain (outside the CDR3, taken from reference TRBV9 and TRBJ1-3): DSGVTQTPKHLITATGQRVTLRCSPRSGDLSVYWYQQSLDQGLQFLIQYYNGEERAKGNILERFSAQQFPDLHSELNLSSLELGDSALYFCASSVSLERGSGNTIYFGEGSWLTVV.

The V and J genes are TRBV4-2 and TRBJ2-3; TCRdb's D call of TRBD2 is untestable without DNA. Germline-derived CDR1 and CDR2 are LGHNA and YNFKEQ. The CDR3 length is 16 residues. The CDR3 spells CASSQGPPSGTDTQYF.

The gene calls are TRBV5-1 and TRBJ2-7; the TRBD1 assignment by TCRdb is unverifiable without DNA. Germline-derived CDR1 and CDR2 are SGHRS and YFSETQ. This CDR3 is built from 15 residues. The CDR3 sequence is CASSPLRDTYYEQYF.

The chain employs TRBV12-3 or TRBV12-4 and TRBJ2-3. The CDR3 runs 16 residues. The CDR3 spells CASSLWASLGTDTQYF.

The chain couples TRBV29-1 to TRBJ2-7; TCRdb returns TRBD1, unconfirmable since there is no DNA. The CDR3 sequence is 14 residues long. The germline V gene has CDR1 SQVTM and CDR2 ANQGSEA. The CDR3 is CSVSTFTGVREQYF.

The gene calls are TRBV5-1 and TRBJ2-6; TCRdb picks TRBD2, but there is no DNA to check that call. The CDR3 loop spans 19 amino acids. Germline V gene sequence: CDR1 SGHRS, CDR2 YFSETQ. The CDR3: CASSSLNLALSSGANVLTF.

V and J are TRBV6-1 and TRBJ2-5; as DNA is missing, the TRBD1 call by TCRdb cannot be tested. The germline CDR1 and CDR2 sequences are MNHNS and SASEGT. The CDR3 covers 13 residues. This chain's CDR3 is CASSKGWQETQYF.

The chain couples TRBV12-3 or TRBV12-4 to TRBJ2-1; there is no DNA to check the TCRdb D call of TRBD2. This CDR3 comprises 18 residues. CDR3 sequence: CASSFGAGGPGGMYEQFF.

The gene calls are TRBV2 and TRBJ2-1; no DNA is available, so the TRBD1 call from TCRdb remains unchecked. The CDR3 contains 11 residues. Germline V gene data show CDR1 as SNHLY and CDR2 as FYNNEI. The CDR3 reads CASRQVSGGFF.

The chain carries TRBV28 and TRBJ2-1; the TRBD1 assignment by TCRdb is unverifiable without DNA. Looked up from germline, CDR1 is MDHEN and CDR2 is SYDVKM. The CDR3 is 14 residues long. CDR3 in amino acids: CASSFPGPYNEQFF.

The chain is built from TRBV20-1 and TRBJ2-1; with no DNA, the TCRdb D assignment of TRBD2 cannot be verified. The CDR3 has 15 residues. Germline values: CDR1 DFQATT, CDR2 SNEGSKA (reference sequence). The CDR3 loop is CSASGSGLPNNEQFF.